Below are 14 T cell receptor beta chains sequenced from a single sample in a study of shared clonotypes between healthy human individuals. Cells designated naive CD8 were CD45RO-negative and were positively selected for CCR7, with terminally differentiated effector memory CD45RA+ cells excluded. The assay was immunoSEQ multiplex PCR, and TCRdb's table has in-frame clones only and misses some. The data contain millions of clones, approximately 94% of them singletons. Material: naive CD8+ T cells from PBMCs. The receptors come from a man aged 18-30 years in good health. Some clones in this sample may be carry-over from other donors' samples.

The gene calls are TRBV5-1 and TRBJ2-7; D unresolved. V was clipped by 3 bases and J by 0 bases, with 10 bases between them. The CDR3 totals 14 residues. Germline V gene data show CDR1 as SGHRS and CDR2 as YFSETQ. The CDR3 region has the DNA TGCGCCAGCAGCTCTAATATGGACTCCTACGAGCAGTACTTC. It translates to CASSSNMDSYEQYF.

This clone was recorded only once. The chain uses TRBV9 and TRBJ2-3; D not resolved. The germline CDR1 and CDR2 sequences are SGDLS and YYNGEE. This CDR3 is 15 amino acids long. The germline V and J ends were trimmed by 1 base and 1 base, with 10 bases remaining between them. The CDR3 region is CASSVRATGTDTQYF. CDR3 bases: TGTGCCAGCAGCGTAAGGGCCACAGGCACAGATACGCAGTATTTT.

The chain has TRBV4-1 and TRBJ1-2; unclear D gene. The CDR3 has 16 residues. The V gene lost 4 bases and the J gene lost 4 bases, with 19 bases spanning the gap. The germline V gene encodes CDR1 MGHRA and CDR2 YSYEKL. The CDR3 spells CASSRLGRAGIYGYTF. The CDR3 nucleotides read TGCGCCAGCAGCCGATTGGGCCGTGCGGGAATCTATGGCTACACCTTC.

The chain couples TRBV11-2 to TRBJ2-2; 7 bases are a match to TRBD1. The V segment lost 5 bases and the J segment 9 bases; nucleotides outside the gene matches: 9. The CDR3 is 14 residues long. Germline V lookup: CDR1 SGHAT, CDR2 FQNNGV. CDR3 sequence reads: CASSPPTGRRELFF. The CDR3 DNA reads as TGTGCCAGCAGCCCGCCGACAGGGCGCAGGGAGCTGTTTTTT.

The gene calls are TRBV7-8 and TRBJ2-1; maybe TRBD2 (6 bases). The germline gives CDR1 SGHVS, CDR2 FQNEAQ. The V end was cut by 7 bases, the J end by 5 bases, with 18 bases between. CDR3 length: 15 residues. CDR3 region: CASTHSAGKDNEQFF. As DNA, the CDR3 is TGTGCCAGCACTCACAGCGCGGGAAAAGACAATGAGCAGTTCTTC.

The chain uses TRBV5-1 and TRBJ1-1; D is undetermined. Trimming stripped 0 bases from V and 4 bases from J, with 13 bases between. Germline V gives CDR1 SGHRS, CDR2 YFSETQ. The CDR3 contains 15 residues. CDR3 amino acids: CASSLGALGSTEAFF. The CDR3 DNA reads as TGCGCCAGCAGCTTGGGGGCGTTAGGGAGCACTGAAGCTTTCTTT.

In regard to this clone: Other DNA sequences in this specimen translate into the identical CDR3. The chain combines TRBV5-1 with TRBJ1-1; 7 bases map to TRBD1. This CDR3 region has 14 residues. In germline, CDR1 is SGHRS, CDR2 YFSETQ. J was trimmed by 5 bases and V by 0 bases; bases with no gene match: 4. CDR3 residues: CASSLDPGGTEAFF. The CDR3 DNA reads TGCGCCAGCAGCTTGGACCCAGGGGGAACTGAAGCTTTCTTT.

V is TRBV5-1 and J is TRBJ1-4; D uncertain. Germline V gives CDR1 SGHRS, CDR2 YFSETQ. The CDR3 is 16 amino acids. Trimming cost V 0 bases and J 6 bases, with 15 bases left between them. The CDR3 region has the DNA TGCGCCAGCAGCTTGGGCGACATACAGCGGGATGAAAAACTGTTTTTT. Its translation: CASSLGDIQRDEKLFF. The variable domain in full, with the rest retrieved from reference TRBV5-1 and TRBJ1-4, is KAGVTQTPRYLIKTRGQQVTLSCSPISGHRSVSWYQQTPGQGLQFLFEYFSETQRNKGNFPGRFSGRQFSNSRSEMNVSTLELGDSALYLCASSLGDIQRDEKLFFGSGTQLSVL.

The rearrangement uses TRBV4-1 and TRBJ2-7; tentatively, D is TRBD1 or TRBD2 (5 bases each). The CDR3 is 14 amino acids. The V gene's germline CDR1 is MGHRA and CDR2 YSYEKL. With 0 bases removed from V and 5 bases from J, the gap between germline ends came to 11 bases. CDR3 protein: CASSQDSGTDEQYF. The CDR3 region has the DNA TGCGCCAGCAGCCAAGATTCCGGGACCGACGAGCAGTACTTC.

This chain links TRBV7-9 with TRBJ2-3; 8 bases are a match to TRBD1. Trimming took 5 bases from V and 6 from J; bases not matched to a gene: 10. The CDR3 is 15 amino acids. Per the germline V gene, CDR1 is SEHNR and CDR2 is FQNEAQ (reference sequence). The CDR3 here is CASSPSTGAQDTQYF. The CDR3 bases are TGTGCCAGCAGCCCCTCGACAGGGGCGCAGGATACGCAGTATTTT. Based on the CDR3 plus reference TRBV7-9 and TRBJ2-3, the full variable domain is DTGVSQNPRHKITKRGQNVTFRCDPISEHNRLYWYRQTLGQGPEFLTYFQNEAQLEKSRLLSDRFSAERPKGSFSTLEIQRTEQGDSAMYLCASSPSTGAQDTQYFGPGTRLTVL.

This clone was recorded once. The chain employs TRBV28 and TRBJ2-7, with D tentatively TRBD2 (5 bases). The length of the CDR3 is 15 residues. V lost 4 bases, J lost 2 bases, and 15 bases lay in between. Germline CDR1 reads MDHEN; CDR2 reads SYDVKM. The CDR3 protein is CASSSTRSGPYEQYF. In DNA form, the CDR3 reads TGTGCCAGCAGTTCCACCCGGAGCGGACCCTACGAGCAGTACTTC.

With regard to this clone: Other DNA sequences in this specimen translate into the identical CDR3. The CDR3 sequence: CASSIDPRGSNQPQHF. The CDR3 nucleotides read TGTGCCAGTAGTATAGATCCGAGGGGGAGCAATCAGCCCCAGCATTTT. The chain carries TRBV19 and TRBJ1-5; weak D call: TRBD1 (6 bases). CDR1 is LNHDA, CDR2 SQIVND, per germline (reference sequence). This CDR3 is built from 16 residues. The V end was cut by 0 bases, the J end by 1 base, with 10 bases between.

The chain combines TRBV25-1 with TRBJ2-7, with 7 nucleotides matching TRBD1. After removal of 4 bases from V and 2 bases from J, the junction contained 8 bases not matched to a gene. The CDR3 is 15 amino acids. Looked up from germline, CDR1 is MGHDK and CDR2 is SYGVNS. CDR3 DNA sequence: TGTGCCAGCAGTGCGGGACAGTGGCGAACCTACGAGCAGTACTTC. Amino acids: CASSAGQWRTYEQYF.

This clone was seen just once. This chain connects TRBV4-2 to TRBJ1-4, with D maybe TRBD1 (5 bases). The V gene lost 2 bases and the J gene lost 3 bases, with 13 bases spanning the gap. This CDR3 is 16 amino acids long. The germline CDR1 and CDR2 sequences are LGHNA and YNFKEQ. The CDR3 here is CASSQSQGAANEKLFF. CDR3 in DNA: TGTGCCAGCAGCCAATCTCAGGGAGCCGCTAATGAAAAACTGTTTTTT.